These T cell receptor beta chains were read from a single sample in a study of regulatory T cells in long-lasting Graves disease. TCRdb analysed the multiplex PCR reads with MiXCR anew, one entry per CDR3 protein. The sample has 530,000 or so distinct CDR3 sequences; 13% are singletons. This sample was shared with a second study, whose subject was T cells in Graves' hyperthyroidism and ophthalmopathy.

Sequences were derived from peripheral blood mononuclear cells (PBMCs), sampled at new diagnosis, from a patient treated with antithyroid drugs. These receptors all stem from a man aged 30 to 39 with Graves disease. Each CDR3 is given with its conserved first and last residue. D genes are given only for firm matches.

d_gene,v_gene,CDR3aa
TRBD2,TRBV29-1,CSVRTSGRMEQYF
.,TRBV28,CASSSGKRVSSYEQYF
.,TRBV14,CASSPTAREQYF
.,TRBV7-2,CASSLDRRDEQFF
.,TRBV30,CAWSVGGASNQPQHF
.,TRBV7-9,CASSSLRLAKNIQYF
.,TRBV18,CASSPSHERNYEAFF
TRBD1,TRBV6-2/TRBV6-3,CASRSRGAAQPQHF
TRBD1,TRBV11-2,CASSWTGGGTDTQYF
.,TRBV9,CASSVGEGGNQPQHF
.,TRBV5-1,CASSLTGGLTYEQYF
TRBD1,TRBV14,CASRETGSNEQFF
.,TRBV14,CASSHSAKQYF
TRBD2,TRBV2,CASGGGGELFF
.,TRBV12-3/TRBV12-4,CASSPQGVYEQYF
TRBD1,TRBV2,CASSEAGGGDYGYTF
TRBD1,TRBV6-2/TRBV6-3,CASSRRDRNSIDTQYF
TRBD1,TRBV10-3,CATLSNRGSQETQYF
TRBD1,TRBV5-1,CASARTGSTYEQYF
TRBD2,TRBV7-6,CASSFPKEGAGGLAVDTQYF
.,TRBV12-3/TRBV12-4,CASIQGGSTNIQYF
.,TRBV6-5,CASSYSRGTGANVLTF
.,TRBV29-1,CSVETVSWTQYF
TRBD2,TRBV20-1,CSAGLAGEDTQYF
TRBD1,TRBV12-3/TRBV12-4,CASILDRGPYNEQFF
.,TRBV6-1,CASRKTVGVGTDTQYF
.,TRBV5-1,CASSLTGSQPQHF
TRBD2,TRBV12-3/TRBV12-4,CASSVLAELADTQYF
.,TRBV11-3,CASSFGFETGRDTQYF
TRBD2,TRBV20-1,CSARDPGLADYF
.,TRBV20-1,CSAREREPIFYEQYF
TRBD1,TRBV29-1,CSATYGTGGTDTQYF
.,TRBV28,CASRVSGYYEQYF
.,TRBV5-1,CASSSELDIQYF
.,TRBV11-2,CASSPGASYGYTF
.,TRBV9,CASGVEPRNQETQYF
.,TRBV10-3,CAISESKGRGSYEQYF
TRBD2,TRBV7-3,CASTLAGGGTGELFF
TRBD2,TRBV7-2,CASSLEGLAGPTDTQYF
.,TRBV10-3,CAISESGGRSTDTQYF
TRBD1,TRBV15,CATSRDPGTGNEQYF
.,TRBV11-2,CASSSNAGTDPYEQYF
.,TRBV11-3,CASSLGRGNYEQYF
TRBD1,TRBV20-1,CSAGQGSEQYF
TRBD1,TRBV7-9,CASSPGQASNQPQHF
.,TRBV2,CASSPTGDEQYF
TRBD2,TRBV6-1,CASSQREGSYEQYF
.,TRBV12-3/TRBV12-4,CAIGTGFYEQYF
.,TRBV10-1,CASTDRTDTQYF
TRBD1,TRBV2,CASNLQGGNTEAFF
TRBD2,TRBV10-2,CASQREGRWNEQFF
.,TRBV4-1,CASSQDSLERRGAFF
.,TRBV20-1,CSARRFGVKSGLDETQYF